This is a list of T cell receptor beta chains from one sample in a study of blood T cell repertoires in COVID-19. Sequencing used immunoSEQ multiplex PCR; TCRdb keeps in-frame clones, though not all of them. Of roughly 250,000 clones listed, roughly nine tenths are singletons. Source material: PBMCs or T cells enriched from blood (not recorded which). Receptors were obtained from a woman in her fifties or sixties who had recovered from COVID-19. Each CDR3 is given with its conserved first and last residue. D genes are given only for firm matches. Not every row has a clone size; where given, it reads once, few, many or a size class.

j_gene | abundance | d_gene | v_gene | CDR3aa | CDR3nt
TRBJ2-3 | NA | TRBD1 | TRBV15 | CATSRTGSYTDTQYF | TGTGCCACCAGCAGGACAGGGAGTTACACAGATACGCAGTATTTT
TRBJ1-1 | NA | TRBD1 | TRBV30 | CAWSLDRGTEAFF | TGTGCCTGGAGTCTAGACAGGGGCACTGAAGCTTTCTTT
TRBJ1-2 | NA | NA | TRBV7-2 | CASSLALPLGRGYTF | TGTGCCAGCAGCTTAGCCCTGCCCCTTGGGCGCGGCTACACCTTC
TRBJ2-2 | few | NA | TRBV5-4 | CASSLAGVHGELFF | TGTGCCAGCAGCTTGGCAGGGGTGCACGGGGAGCTGTTTTTT
TRBJ1-6 | NA | NA | TRBV7-6 | CASSLDNNSPLHF | TGTGCCAGCAGCTTAGACAATAATTCACCCCTCCACTTT
TRBJ1-4 | NA | NA | TRBV2 | CATREGSTSEKLFF | TGTGCCACCCGGGAGGGGTCTACATCAGAAAAACTGTTTTTT
TRBJ2-3 | once | TRBD1 | TRBV5-1 | CASSLGTGARISTDTQYF | TGCGCCAGCAGTCTTGGGACAGGGGCTAGAATAAGCACAGATACGCAGTATTTT
TRBJ2-1 | NA | NA | TRBV24-1 | CATRAIIAEQFF | TGTGCCACCAGAGCCATTATCGCTGAGCAGTTCTTC
TRBJ1-2 | NA | NA | TRBV28 | CASSSGVGYTF | TGTGCCAGCAGTTCGGGGGTTGGCTACACCTTC
TRBJ2-6 | NA | NA | TRBV12-3/TRBV12-4 | CASRTRGGVLTF | TGTGCCAGCAGGACAAGGGGGGGCGTCCTGACTTTC
TRBJ2-1 | few | TRBD2 | TRBV5-6 | CASSSTTSGRPNEQFF | TGTGCCAGCAGCTCTACGACTAGCGGGAGGCCCAATGAGCAGTTCTTC
TRBJ2-7 | NA | TRBD1 | TRBV6-2/TRBV6-3 | CASSSTQGAYEQYF | TGTGCCAGCAGTTCCACCCAGGGGGCCTACGAGCAGTACTTC
TRBJ1-5 | NA | NA | TRBV6-5 | CASSYSADNQPQHF | TGTGCCAGCAGTTACTCTGCAGATAATCAGCCCCAGCATTTT
TRBJ1-1 | few | TRBD1 | TRBV30 | CAWSRDRGLGQAFF | TGTGCCTGGAGTCGGGACAGGGGCCTGGGGCAAGCTTTCTTT
TRBJ2-6 | NA | TRBD1 | TRBV5-1 | CASSLGGTGAGANVLTF | TGCGCCAGCAGCTTGGGCGGAACAGGGGCTGGGGCCAACGTCCTGACTTTC
TRBJ1-1 | NA | TRBD1 | TRBV28 | CASSLTSNRGPEAFF | TGTGCCAGCAGTTTAACGAGCAACAGGGGACCTGAAGCTTTCTTT
TRBJ2-1 | NA | TRBD2 | TRBV4-3 | CASSQDLPSGLAEINEQFF | TGCGCCAGCAGCCAAGATCTCCCCTCGGGACTAGCGGAGATAAATGAGCAGTTCTTC
TRBJ2-2 | NA | TRBD2 | TRBV24-1 | CATRGTSGKNTGELFF | TGTGCCACCAGAGGGACTAGCGGGAAGAACACCGGGGAGCTGTTTTTT
TRBJ2-7 | NA | TRBD1 | TRBV7-2 | CASSLGVGRGLSYEQYF | TGTGCCAGCAGCTTAGGGGTCGGCAGGGGGCTTTCCTACGAGCAGTACTTC
TRBJ2-1 | NA | NA | TRBV2 | CASSVGGSANNEQFF | TGTGCCAGCAGTGTAGGAGGCTCCGCCAACAATGAGCAGTTCTTC
TRBJ2-7 | once | TRBD1 | TRBV18 | CASSPGQGPYEQYF | TGTGCCAGCTCACCAGGACAGGGCCCCTACGAGCAGTACTTC
TRBJ2-1 | once | TRBD2 | TRBV5-1 | CASSHLAGGNNEQFF | TGCGCCAGCAGCCATCTAGCGGGAGGCAACAATGAGCAGTTCTTC
TRBJ2-7 | NA | NA | TRBV7-9 | CASTTGGSYEQYF | TGTGCCAGCACCACCGGGGGCTCCTACGAGCAGTACTTC
TRBJ1-1 | NA | NA | TRBV29-1 | CSVEDGADTEAFF | TGCAGCGTTGAAGATGGGGCAGACACTGAAGCTTTCTTT
TRBJ1-1 | NA | TRBD1 | TRBV3-1/TRBV3-2 | CASSRTDRVAFF | TGTGCCAGCAGCCGCACGGACAGGGTAGCTTTCTTT
TRBJ2-1 | NA | TRBD1 | TRBV6-1 | CASSEGQGADEQFF | TGTGCCAGCAGTGAAGGACAGGGGGCGGATGAGCAGTTCTTC
TRBJ2-1 | NA | NA | TRBV21-1 | CASSKILVMFF | TGTGCCAGCAGCAAGATACTAGTGATGTTCTTC